Below, 31 T cell receptor beta chains from the same sample are listed, as sequenced in a study of somatic mutations in cytotoxic T cells in rheumatoid arthritis. Assay: immunoSEQ multiplex PCR; the TCRdb copy retains only in-frame clones and omits some. The table shows roughly 30,000 clones, with 75% to 90% occurring only once. The sample consisted of CD8+ T cells sorted from blood. The source is an adult with rheumatoid arthritis.

This clone was observed once. The chain links TRBV9 to TRBJ2-5, with 11 nucleotides matching TRBD2. This CDR3 is built from 17 residues. Germline V gene lookup returns CDR1 SGDLS and CDR2 YYNGEE. After removal of 0 bases from V and 1 base from J, the junction contained 5 bases not matched to a gene. CDR3 amino acids: CASSVGASGGTQETQYF. For the CDR3, the DNA is TGTGCCAGCAGCGTAGGGGCTAGCGGGGGGACCCAAGAGACCCAGTACTTC.

V is TRBV9 and J is TRBJ1-5; no definite D call. The germline V gene has CDR1 SGDLS and CDR2 YYNGEE. CDR3 length: 13 amino acids. V lost 0 bases to trimming and J lost 6 bases, with 7 bases between them. Here the CDR3 reads CASSVGHGQPQHF. As DNA, the CDR3 is TGTGCCAGCAGCGTAGGCCATGGTCAGCCCCAGCATTTT.

The V gene is TRBV4-1, the J gene TRBJ1-1, with D uncertain. Germline assignment: CDR1 MGHRA and CDR2 YSYEKL. This CDR3 contains 18 residues. Trimming shortened V by 0 bases and J by 0 bases, and 17 bases separated the two germline ends. CDR3 residues: CASSQESHSTFMNTEAFF. The DNA for the CDR3 is TGCGCCAGCAGCCAAGAATCGCACTCGACGTTCATGAACACTGAAGCTTTCTTT.

The chain employs TRBV19 and TRBJ2-2, with D tentatively TRBD2 (6 bases). This CDR3 has 15 residues. The germline V gene encodes CDR1 LNHDA and CDR2 SQIVND (reference sequence). V lost 5 bases, J lost 5 bases, and 15 bases lay in between. The CDR3 region has the DNA TGTGCCAGTAGTGTCTGGGGAGGTGGGACCGGGGAGCTGTTTTTT. Protein: CASSVWGGGTGELFF.

Here the CDR3 DNA reads TGCGCCAGCAGCCAACCTACTCTACGGGACACCGATCGTGAAGCTTTCTTT. It specifies CASSQPTLRDTDREAFF. This chain links TRBV4-1 with TRBJ1-1; D is perhaps TRBD1 (6 bases). This CDR3 region has 17 residues. Germline V CDR1 and CDR2: MGHRA, YSYEKL. Trimming took off 2 bases at V and 7 bases at J, with 23 bases between the two ends.

Notes on this clone: This CDR3 is also generated by other DNA sequences in the sample. This chain joins TRBV6-4 and TRBJ2-3, with TRBD1 matching over 8 bases. This CDR3 comprises 14 residues. The germline V gene has CDR1 MRHNA and CDR2 SNTAGT. V gave up 3 bases and J gave up 4 bases; unmatched junction bases: 3. The CDR3 here is CASSEAQGADTQYF. CDR3 coding DNA: TGTGCCAGCAGTGAGGCACAGGGGGCAGATACGCAGTATTTT.

The chain joins TRBV7-9 to TRBJ1-1, with unresolved D. The length of the CDR3 is 15 residues. Germline CDR1 reads SEHNR; CDR2 reads FQNEAQ (reference sequence). V lost 1 base to trimming and J lost 1 base, with 10 bases between them. Here the CDR3 reads CASSLEYLPNTEAFF. CDR3 DNA: TGTGCCAGCAGCTTAGAGTATCTCCCGAACACTGAAGCTTTCTTT.

The chain is built from TRBV27 and TRBJ2-7; 7 bases match TRBD2. Trimming removed 3 bases from V and 3 bases from J; junction bases left unmatched: 5. Germline CDR1 is MNHEY and CDR2 is SMNVEV (reference sequence). There are 14 residues in the CDR3. The CDR3 DNA is TGTGCCAGCAGTTTGACTAGCTTCTTCTACGAGCAGTACTTC. This codes for CASSLTSFFYEQYF.

The chain uses TRBV5-1 and TRBJ2-2; TRBD2 might be the D (7 bases). From germline, CDR1 is SGHRS and CDR2 YFSETQ. Between the trimmed V and J ends, which lost 4 bases and 2 bases, there was a span of 15 bases. CDR3 length equals 16 residues. CDR3 DNA: TGCGCCAGCAGCCCCGACTCGGGGGGCAACACCGGGGAGCTGTTTTTT. This codes for CASSPDSGGNTGELFF. The full variable domain, its missing parts supplied by reference TRBV5-1 and TRBJ2-2, is KAGVTQTPRYLIKTRGQQVTLSCSPISGHRSVSWYQQTPGQGLQFLFEYFSETQRNKGNFPGRFSGRQFSNSRSEMNVSTLELGDSALYLCASSPDSGGNTGELFFGEGSRLTVL.

The V and J genes are TRBV7-9 and TRBJ1-5; 9 nucleotides match TRBD1. This CDR3 region has 15 residues. From germline, CDR1 is SEHNR and CDR2 FQNEAQ (reference sequence). Trimming cost V 4 bases and J 0 bases; bases outside gene matches: 1. The CDR3 DNA sequence: TGTGCCAGCAGCTCGACAGGGGGTAGCAATCAGCCCCAGCATTTT. As protein: CASSSTGGSNQPQHF.

The chain is built from TRBV11-1 and TRBJ2-5; a weak D match, TRBD2 (7 bases). Germline V gene sequence: CDR1 SGHAT, CDR2 FQDESV (reference sequence). Trimming removed 9 bases from V and 3 bases from J, with 20 bases in between. The CDR3 contains 15 residues. This CDR3 is CASSGWGASEETQYF. The CDR3 region has the DNA TGTGCCAGTAGCGGGTGGGGGGCCTCCGAAGAGACCCAGTACTTC.

The rearrangement links TRBV2 to TRBJ1-5; D remains ambiguous. CDR3 length equals 11 residues. CDR1 is SNHLY, CDR2 FYNNEI, per germline. V lost 6 bases and J lost 3, with 3 bases in between. The CDR3, as DNA: TGTGCCAGCAGGTACAATCAGCCCCAGCATTTT. It codes for CASRYNQPQHF.

The rearrangement uses TRBV11-1 and TRBJ1-1; maybe TRBD1 (6 bases). Germline CDR1 SGHAT, CDR2 FQDESV (reference sequence). This CDR3 spans 15 amino acids. Deletions cut 5 bases from V and 7 bases from J, with 20 bases between. CDR3 protein: CASSPRGGAFLEAFF. CDR3 nucleotide sequence: TGTGCCAGCAGCCCCCGGGGGGGGGCTTTTCTTGAAGCTTTCTTT.

Here the CDR3 reads CASSQDSGSYGYTF. The CDR3 nucleotides read TGTGCCAGCAGCCAAGACAGTGGCTCCTATGGCTACACCTTC. The rearrangement links TRBV7-9 to TRBJ1-2, with a tentative D call TRBD1 (5 bases). CDR1 and CDR2 (germline): SEHNR, FQNEAQ (reference sequence). The CDR3 covers 14 residues. The V gene lost 5 bases and the J gene lost 4 bases, with 14 bases spanning the gap.

This clone was detected a few times. V usage is TRBV29-1 and J usage is TRBJ2-1, with TRBD2 identical over 15 bases. The CDR3 is 17 residues long. The V and J ends lost 1 base and 8 bases, in that order; junction bases with no gene match: 9. Germline loops: CDR1 SQVTM, CDR2 ANQGSEA. CDR3 bases: TGCAGCGTTGAAGTTTGGACTAGCGGGAGGGCCTCGGATGAGCAGTTCTTC. Translating it yields CSVEVWTSGRASDEQFF.

This clone has only a few counts. The chain is built from TRBV7-2 and TRBJ2-7; 12 nucleotides align to TRBD2. V shed 3 bases, J shed 6 bases, and the junction held 6 bases outside the gene matches. From germline, CDR1 is SGHTA and CDR2 FQGNSA. The CDR3 spans 15 residues. CDR3 in DNA: TGTGCCAGCAGCTTGCTAGCGGGGGGGCCTCGCGAGCAGTACTTC. Its protein is CASSLLAGGPREQYF.

The V call is TRBV27, the J call TRBJ1-5; no clear D gene. CDR1 and CDR2 (germline): MNHEY, SMNVEV (reference sequence). This CDR3 has 13 amino acids. V was cut by 3 bases and J by 2 bases, with 5 bases left in between. The CDR3 nucleotides are TGTGCCAGCAGTTTTTTAGGCAATCAGCCCCAGCATTTT. Translating it yields CASSFLGNQPQHF.

This clone occurred once. This chain connects TRBV5-1 to TRBJ1-2; 8 bases match TRBD1. The germline V gene encodes CDR1 SGHRS and CDR2 YFSETQ. This CDR3 comprises 15 residues. The V segment lost 4 bases and the J segment 3 bases; nucleotides outside the gene matches: 8. CDR3: CASSGNPTGDYGYTF. CDR3 DNA sequence: TGCGCCAGCAGCGGAAACCCGACAGGGGACTATGGCTACACCTTC.

The rearrangement uses TRBV21-1 and TRBJ2-1. TRBV21-1 is recorded as a pseudogene. This CDR3 contains 15 residues. CDR3 loop: CASSKAGLAGYEQFF. The CDR3 nucleotides are TGTGCCAGCAGCAAAGCGGGGCTAGCTGGGTATGAGCAGTTCTTC.

In regard to this clone: A read error may account for a junction end that differs from germline. The rearrangement links TRBV28 to TRBJ1-1, with D uncertain. The CDR3 runs 14 residues. The germline V gene has CDR1 MDHEN and CDR2 SYDVKM. DNA for the CDR3: TGTGCCAGCAGTTTCCAAACAGTGAATACTGAAGCTTTCTTT. As protein: CASSFQTVNTEAFF.

The chain recombines TRBV6-1 with TRBJ1-2; the D is unclear. Germline V gene lookup returns CDR1 MNHNS and CDR2 SASEGT. Trimming pared 2 bases from V and 5 bases from J, leaving 6 bases between. The length of the CDR3 is 12 residues. The CDR3, as DNA: TGTGCCAGCAGTGAATCACGATATGGCTACACCTTC. Protein product: CASSESRYGYTF.

The chain has TRBV9 and TRBJ2-3, with D maybe TRBD2 (6 bases). The CDR3 runs 12 residues. CDR1 is SGDLS and CDR2 is YYNGEE in the germline V gene. Between the trimmed V and J ends, which lost 0 bases and 10 bases, there was a span of 9 bases. CDR3 protein: CASSVAGEPQYF. The CDR3 nucleotides read TGTGCCAGCAGCGTAGCGGGAGAACCGCAGTATTTT.

The chain carries TRBV4-2 and TRBJ2-5; the D gene is possibly TRBD1 (5 bases). This CDR3 contains 15 residues. V lost 0 bases to trimming and J lost 5 bases, with 13 bases between them. Germline V gene sequence: CDR1 LGHNA, CDR2 YNFKEQ. CDR3 in DNA: TGTGCCAGCAGCCAAGAAGCAGGGCCCGATGAGACCCAGTACTTC. This gives the protein CASSQEAGPDETQYF.

J is TRBJ2-1 and V is TRBV9; 9 nucleotides agree with TRBD2. Trimming took 0 bases from V and 4 from J; bases not matched to a gene: 5. Germline V lookup: CDR1 SGDLS, CDR2 YYNGEE. The CDR3 is 16 amino acids. The CDR3 region has the DNA TGTGCCAGCAGCGTAGTTGGTAGCGGGGGATACAATGAGCAGTTCTTC. It translates to CASSVVGSGGYNEQFF.

V and J are TRBV11-3 and TRBJ2-1; 8 bases are a match to TRBD1. Germline CDR1 and CDR2: SGHNT and YENEEA. V was clipped by 1 base and J by 4 bases; unmatched bases: 9. This CDR3 is built from 17 residues. The chain's CDR3 is CASSLGGQGPPYNEQFF. CDR3 in DNA: TGTGCCAGCAGCTTAGGAGGACAGGGACCCCCATACAATGAGCAGTTCTTC.

The chain is built from TRBV7-6 and TRBJ2-7; tentatively, D is TRBD1 (6 bases). Per germline, CDR1 SGHVS and CDR2 FNYEAQ. The CDR3 is 15 residues long. Trimming removed 6 bases from V and 0 bases from J, with 15 bases in between. The CDR3 sequence is CASSPRQDFSYEQYF. CDR3 coding DNA: TGTGCCAGCAGTCCTAGACAGGATTTCTCCTACGAGCAGTACTTC.

The chain carries TRBV5-1 and TRBJ2-1; D is unresolved. The CDR3 sequence is 16 residues long. The V gene's germline CDR1 is SGHRS and CDR2 YFSETQ. Trimming shortened V by 1 base and J by 4 bases, and 15 bases separated the two germline ends. The CDR3 bases are TGCGCCAGCAGCTTGATTCCCTTGACCGATTACAATGAGCAGTTCTTC. It codes for CASSLIPLTDYNEQFF. The full variable domain, completed using reference TRBV5-1 and TRBJ2-1, is KAGVTQTPRYLIKTRGQQVTLSCSPISGHRSVSWYQQTPGQGLQFLFEYFSETQRNKGNFPGRFSGRQFSNSRSEMNVSTLELGDSALYLCASSLIPLTDYNEQFFGPGTRLTVL.

CDR3 DNA sequence: TGTGCCAGCAGCTTAAGGCTAGCAACAGGCTACGAGCAGTACTTC. It codes for CASSLRLATGYEQYF. The chain uses TRBV7-8 and TRBJ2-7; D could derive from TRBD1 or TRBD2 (5 bases each). This CDR3 contains 15 residues. The V end lost 2 bases, the J end lost 3 bases, and 14 bases lay between the germline ends. The germline V gene has CDR1 SGHVS and CDR2 FQNEAQ.

The rearrangement joins TRBV7-9 to TRBJ1-3; unclear D gene. The CDR3 spans 14 residues. From germline, CDR1 is SEHNR and CDR2 FQNEAQ (reference sequence). Trimming shortened V by 3 bases and J by 0 bases, and 6 bases separated the two germline ends. The CDR3 is CASSFSSSGNTIYF. The CDR3 region has the DNA TGTGCCAGCAGCTTCTCTAGCTCTGGAAACACCATATATTTT.

The chain links TRBV14 to TRBJ2-5; D is possibly TRBD1 or TRBD2 (5 bases each). Germline CDR1 is SGHDN and CDR2 is FVKESK. CDR3 length equals 16 residues. V lost 0 bases to trimming and J lost 0 bases, with 11 bases between them. The CDR3 protein is CASSQDSGTYQETQYF. Here the CDR3 DNA reads TGTGCCAGCAGCCAAGACTCAGGGACGTACCAAGAGACCCAGTACTTC.

The rearrangement joins TRBV19 to TRBJ2-1, with 9 bases fitting TRBD2. The CDR3 contains 17 residues. Germline CDR1 reads LNHDA; CDR2 reads SQIVND (reference sequence). V lost 5 bases, J lost 0 bases, and 8 bases stayed unmatched. The CDR3 spells CASSVDSGSYSYNEQFF. Here the CDR3 DNA reads TGTGCCAGTAGTGTCGATAGCGGGAGTTACTCCTACAATGAGCAGTTCTTC.